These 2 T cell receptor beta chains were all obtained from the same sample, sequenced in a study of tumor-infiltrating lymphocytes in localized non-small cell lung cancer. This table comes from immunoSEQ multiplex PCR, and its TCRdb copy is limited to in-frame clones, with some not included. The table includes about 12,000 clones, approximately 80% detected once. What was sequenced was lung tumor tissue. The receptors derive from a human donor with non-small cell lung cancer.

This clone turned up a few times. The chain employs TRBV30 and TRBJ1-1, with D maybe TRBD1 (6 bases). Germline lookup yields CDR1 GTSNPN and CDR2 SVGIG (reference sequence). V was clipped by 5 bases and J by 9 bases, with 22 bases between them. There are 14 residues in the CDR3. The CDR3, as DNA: TGTGCCTGGTGGACCACGAATCAGGGGCGGAAAGCTTTCTTT. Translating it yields CAWWTTNQGRKAFF.

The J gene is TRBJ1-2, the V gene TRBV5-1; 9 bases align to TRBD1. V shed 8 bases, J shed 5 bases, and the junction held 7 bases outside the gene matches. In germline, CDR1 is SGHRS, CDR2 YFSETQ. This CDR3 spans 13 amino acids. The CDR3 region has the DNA TGCGCCAGTAACACAGGGGGCGGTTATGGCTACACCTTC. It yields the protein CASNTGGGYGYTF.